Listed here is a single TCR beta chain. No antigen is known for it. Base qualities are not at hand, and no much larger clone is one base apart. This sample was taken from a study of graft-versus-host responses after intestinal transplantation (dated by TCRdb to about 2021). Concerning the study at large: The transplants that recipients received were multivisceral, liver-intestinal, or isolated intestinal. Every recipient was given anti-thymocyte globulin induction, then maintenance tacrolimus and steroids for around three years. Graft-versus-host and host-versus-graft alloreactive T cell clones were tracked in the graft, circulation and bone marrow after intestinal transplantation using bulk TCR-beta CDR3 sequencing. Alloreactive clones were identified by sequencing pre-transplant mixed lymphocyte reaction products and comparing these products with unstimulated pre-transplant donor and recipient T cells. A cohort of about 25 intestinal transplant recipients, including one retransplant, was enrolled, and a few patients lacking pretransplant specimens were excluded. Donor T cell macrochimerism was defined as a peak of at least 4% donor T cells among recipient peripheral blood mononuclear cells. Instead of going to the commercial service, samples from a few later patients were sequenced in-house on an Illumina MiSeq and processed with MiXCR. General conclusions and limits of the study: In the allografts of patients with donor T cell macrochimerism, GvH to HvG T cell clonal ratios were high. GvH clones were found in recipient bone marrow, and some of the GvH clones appeared earlier in ileal mucosa or blood, which is consistent with an intestinal mucosal origin. Peak levels of circulating GvH clones were associated with declines in HvG clones early after transplant. Conclusions were limited by the relatively low number and heterogeneity of intestinal transplant patients.

Dithiothreitol, EDTA incubations and collagenase D digestion were used to isolate intraepithelial and lamina propria lymphocytes from graft specimens. Bulk TCR-beta sequencing was performed on serial intestinal graft biopsy specimens collected as late as 600 days after transplant. The CDR3 sequence holds 14 residues, the cysteine and phenylalanine included. Only CDR3 DNA remains: 42 bases, in frame from the first base. Ends trimmed: V by 5 bases, J by 3 bases; bases unmatched to a gene: 5. Via the germline V gene (reference sequence), CDR1 is MNHNY and CDR2 SVGAGI. Libraries were constructed by the immunoSEQ multiplex PCR assay. High-throughput TCR-beta CDR3 sequencing of genomic DNA from most patients was performed by Adaptive Biotechnologies. In the source study's methods: TCR sequencing data were retrieved from Adaptive's ImmunoSEQ software for about 17 patients, whereas a few other patients were processed with MiXCR and VDJtools. CDR3 nucleotide sequences shared between donor and recipient were removed because the origin of such sequences could not be assigned. At least 2-fold expansion over unstimulated cells and a minimum CFSE-low frequency of 0.002% (template counts) or 0.001% (read counts) were required for clones to be classified as alloreactive. A clone was considered mappable if detected in the sequenced pre-transplant spleen, lymph node, or MLR CFSE-low populations of the donor or recipient. The cumulative frequency of alloreactive clones was calculated as a percentage of all sequences, weighted by copy number. TCRdb took this table from immuneACCESS and kept in-frame rearrangements with V and J called. Such tables lack part of the clones; where checked against another copy, unresolved V genes explain under half of the gap, and the rest is unexplained. The V and J calls and clone size come from that table; D and trimming were worked out from the DNA. The sample table holds approximately 15,000 clones, of which 70% were seen once. Clones ranked in the top ten supply roughly 25% of the sample.

The sequence was collected from a human patient who received an intestinal transplant, so some T cells may come from the graft donor. Here the sequenced sample was ileum tissue, taken 717 days after intestinal transplantation. This chain joins TRBV6-6 to TRBJ2-3, and 7 junctional nucleotides match TRBD2. Here is the DNA: TGTGCCAGCAGTAATATGGGGGGGACAGATACGCAGTATTTT. Its translation reads: CASSNMGGTDTQYF.